The entry below describes one T cell receptor (beta chain). The source of the sample is a study of cytomegalovirus exposure and HLA in healthy donors. V was pared by 6 bases and J by 7 bases, with 11 bases of the junction left unmatched. CDR1 and CDR2 (germline): LGHNA, YSLEER. The CDR3 length is 14 residues. Primers included in the PCR were 60 Vbeta and 13 Jbeta primers. Assay used: immunoSEQ multiplex PCR; TCRdb lists only in-frame clones, some missing. Of some 150,000 clones in the sample, 84% are singletons; the top ten hold more than 2%. Source material: PBMCs. The receptor was derived from a boy aged 2-15 years in good health and CMV-seronegative. J is TRBJ2-5 and V is TRBV4-3; TRBD1 aligns across 7 bases. The CDR3 here is CASSPDRRVGTQYF. DNA for the CDR3: TGCGCCAGCAGTCCGGACAGGCGGGTGGGGACCCAGTACTTC.